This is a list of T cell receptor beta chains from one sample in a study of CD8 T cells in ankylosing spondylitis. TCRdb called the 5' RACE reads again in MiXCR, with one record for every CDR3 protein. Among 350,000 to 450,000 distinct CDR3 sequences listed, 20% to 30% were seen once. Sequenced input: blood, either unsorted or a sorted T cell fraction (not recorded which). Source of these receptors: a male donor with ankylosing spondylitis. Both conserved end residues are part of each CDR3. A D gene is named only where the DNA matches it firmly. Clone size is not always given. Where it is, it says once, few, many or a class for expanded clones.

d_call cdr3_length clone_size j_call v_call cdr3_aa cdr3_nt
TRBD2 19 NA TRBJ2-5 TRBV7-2 CASSLAPSLAGLYQETQYF TGTGCCAGCAGCTTAGCGCCTTCCCTAGCGGGACTGTACCAAGAGACCCAGTACTTC
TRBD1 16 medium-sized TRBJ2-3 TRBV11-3 CASSLMGTVSTDTQYF TGTGCCAGCAGCTTAATGGGGACAGTCAGCACAGATACGCAGTATTTT
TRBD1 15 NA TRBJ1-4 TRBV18 CASSPDRPGIEKLFF TGTGCCAGCTCACCGGACAGGCCGGGGATTGAAAAACTGTTTTTT
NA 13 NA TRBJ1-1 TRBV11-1 CASSSEGGVEAFF TGTGCCAGCAGCTCCGAGGGTGGGGTCGAAGCTTTCTTT
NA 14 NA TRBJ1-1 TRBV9 CASSAGLGDSEAFF TGTGCCAGCAGCGCAGGGCTAGGTGACTCTGAAGCTTTCTTT
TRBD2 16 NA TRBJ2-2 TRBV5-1 CASSLEAGVNTGELFF TGCGCCAGCAGCTTGGAGGCGGGAGTCAACACCGGGGAGCTGTTTTTT
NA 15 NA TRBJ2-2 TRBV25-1 CASSEIQGGTGELFF TGTGCCAGCAGTGAGATACAGGGTGGAACCGGGGAGCTGTTTTTT
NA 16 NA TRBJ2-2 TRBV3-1 CASNRGPARNTGELFF TGTGCCAGCAATAGAGGTCCTGCCAGGAACACCGGGGAGCTGTTTTTT
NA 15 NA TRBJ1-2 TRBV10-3 CAISELQGPKYGYTF TGTGCCATCAGTGAGCTCCAGGGGCCCAAGTATGGCTACACCTTC
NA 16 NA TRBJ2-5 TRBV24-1 CATSDLAGPLRETQYF TGTGCCACCAGTGATTTGGCGGGGCCTCTAAGGGAGACCCAGTACTTC
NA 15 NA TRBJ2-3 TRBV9 CASSPGFRLGDTQYF TGTGCCAGCAGCCCCGGGTTCCGGTTGGGAGATACGCAGTATTTT
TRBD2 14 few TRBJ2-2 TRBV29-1 CSVLVRGVGGELFF TGCAGCGTTCTTGTTCGGGGGGTCGGTGGGGAGCTGTTTTTT
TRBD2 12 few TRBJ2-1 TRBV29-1 CSVGGLAGGPFF TGCAGCGTGGGGGGACTAGCGGGAGGGCCGTTCTTC
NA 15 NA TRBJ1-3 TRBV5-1 CASSLISGVGNTIYF TGCGCCAGCAGCTTGATTTCGGGGGTAGGAAACACCATATATTTT
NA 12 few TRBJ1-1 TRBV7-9 CASSPINTEAFF TGTGCCAGCAGCCCTATAAACACTGAAGCTTTCTTT
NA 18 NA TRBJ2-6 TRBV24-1 CATSLTGSVGTGANVLTF TGTGCCACCAGTCTTACTGGCAGTGTAGGTACTGGGGCCAACGTCCTGACTTTC
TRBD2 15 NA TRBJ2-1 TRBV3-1 CASSQGVLAGNEQFF TGTGCCAGCAGCCAAGGGGTACTAGCGGGTAATGAGCAGTTCTTC
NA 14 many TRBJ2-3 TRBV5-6 CASSLGEVTDTQYF TGTGCCAGCAGCTTGGGGGAAGTAACGGATACGCAGTATTTT
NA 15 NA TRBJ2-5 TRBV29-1 CSVETGSPGRRTQYF TGCAGCGTTGAGACCGGGTCCCCCGGCCGGAGGACCCAGTACTTC
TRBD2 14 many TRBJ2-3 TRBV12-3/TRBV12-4 CASSTRAGADTQYF TGTGCCAGCAGTACCCGAGCGGGAGCAGATACGCAGTATTTT
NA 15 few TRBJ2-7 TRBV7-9 CASSLAGTHGSEQYF TGTGCCAGCAGCTTAGCCGGGACACATGGTTCCGAGCAGTACTTC
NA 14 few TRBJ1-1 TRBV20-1 CSASKALRDTEAFF TGCAGTGCTAGTAAGGCACTACGGGACACTGAAGCTTTCTTT
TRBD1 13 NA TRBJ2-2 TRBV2 CATRDRGAGELFF TGTGCCACCAGGGACAGGGGGGCCGGGGAGCTGTTTTTT
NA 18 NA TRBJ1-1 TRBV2 CASSAPGLGRSGNTEAFF TGTGCCAGCAGTGCCCCGGGCCTGGGGAGGTCGGGGAACACTGAAGCTTTCTTT
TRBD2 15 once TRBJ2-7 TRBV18 CASSPTLAGVNEQYF TGTGCCAGCTCACCAACCCTAGCGGGAGTAAACGAGCAGTACTTC
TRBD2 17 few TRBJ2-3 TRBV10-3 CAISESPASGSSNTQYF TGTGCCATCAGTGAGTCCCCGGCTAGCGGGAGTTCAAATACGCAGTATTTT
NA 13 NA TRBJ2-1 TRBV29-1 CSVEVTSYNEQFF TGCAGCGTTGAGGTTACTTCCTACAATGAGCAGTTCTTC
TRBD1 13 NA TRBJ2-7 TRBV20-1 CSAAGTGVREQYF TGCAGTGCTGCCGGGACAGGGGTTCGCGAGCAGTACTTC
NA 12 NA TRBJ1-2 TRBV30 CAWSRANYGYTF TGTGCCTGGAGTCGAGCGAACTATGGCTACACCTTC
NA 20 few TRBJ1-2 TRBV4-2 CASSRARFRAEDAPNYGYTF TGTGCCAGCAGCCGGGCCCGGTTCAGGGCAGAAGATGCACCAAACTATGGCTACACCTTC
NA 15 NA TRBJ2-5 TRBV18 CASSPRTATGETQYF TGTGCCAGCTCACCAAGGACAGCTACGGGTGAGACCCAGTACTTC
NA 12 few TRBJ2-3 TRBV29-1 CSALDGTDTQYF TGCAGCGCTTTGGACGGGACAGATACGCAGTATTTT
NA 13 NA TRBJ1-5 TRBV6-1 CASRAVSYQPQHF TGTGCCAGCAGGGCGGTTTCGTATCAGCCCCAGCATTTT
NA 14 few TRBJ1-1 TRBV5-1 CASRLDTQGTEAFF TGCGCCAGCAGATTGGACACTCAAGGCACTGAAGCTTTCTTT
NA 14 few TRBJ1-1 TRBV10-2 CASRSTGSYTEAFF TGCGCCAGCAGATCGACAGGTTCTTACACTGAAGCTTTCTTT
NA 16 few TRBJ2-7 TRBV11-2 CASSLDVGQPDYEQYF TGTGCCAGCAGCTTAGATGTTGGCCAGCCAGACTACGAGCAGTACTTC
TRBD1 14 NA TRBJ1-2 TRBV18 CASSPRTGGDGYTF TGTGCCAGCTCACCAAGGACAGGGGGCGATGGCTACACCTTC
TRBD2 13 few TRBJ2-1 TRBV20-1 CSARETSIDEQFF TGCAGTGCTAGAGAGACTAGCATCGATGAGCAGTTCTTC
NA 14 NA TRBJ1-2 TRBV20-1 CSAPLDGAGYGYTF TGCAGTGCCCCCCTGGACGGCGCGGGATATGGCTACACCTTC
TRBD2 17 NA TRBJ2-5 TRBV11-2 CASSPGLAGGQQETQYF TGTGCCAGCAGCCCCGGACTAGCGGGAGGGCAGCAAGAGACCCAGTACTTC
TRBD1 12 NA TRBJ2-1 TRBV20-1 CSGQGKYNEQFF TGCAGTGGACAGGGGAAGTACAATGAGCAGTTCTTC
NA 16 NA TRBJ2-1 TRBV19 CASSIARLLVTNEQFF TGTGCCAGTAGTATAGCCCGCTTACTAGTAACCAATGAGCAGTTCTTC
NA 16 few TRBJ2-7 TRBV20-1 CSARGSAGFSTYEQYF TGCAGTGCTAGGGGTTCGGCGGGATTCTCTACCTACGAGCAGTACTTC
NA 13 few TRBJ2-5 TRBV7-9 CASSSAGFETQYF TGTGCCAGCAGCTCCGCAGGGTTCGAGACCCAGTACTTC
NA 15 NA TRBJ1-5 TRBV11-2 CASSTSGERNQPQHF TGTGCCAGCAGCACTTCAGGGGAACGGAATCAGCCCCAGCATTTT
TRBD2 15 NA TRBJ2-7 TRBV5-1 CASTHNSAGGYEQYF TGCGCCAGCACCCATAACAGTGCGGGGGGCTACGAGCAGTACTTC
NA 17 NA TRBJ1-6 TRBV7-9 CASSLAFQGRDNSPLHF TGTGCCAGCAGCTTAGCGTTTCAGGGCAGGGATAATTCACCCCTCCACTTT
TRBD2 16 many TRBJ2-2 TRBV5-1 CATTLGLGSLPGELFF TGCGCCACCACCTTGGGACTAGGGTCCTTGCCCGGGGAGCTGTTTTTT
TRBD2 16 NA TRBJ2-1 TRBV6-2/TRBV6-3 CASTRGLAGSYNEQFF TGTGCCAGCACCCGGGGACTAGCGGGCTCCTACAATGAGCAGTTCTTC
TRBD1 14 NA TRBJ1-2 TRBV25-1 CASSEDNRGYGYTF TGTGCCAGCAGTGAAGATAACAGGGGGTATGGCTACACCTTC
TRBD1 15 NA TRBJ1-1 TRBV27 CASSPRTGWNTEAFF TGTGCCAGCAGTCCGAGGACAGGTTGGAACACTGAAGCTTTCTTT
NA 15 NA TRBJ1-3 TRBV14 CASSQTGTWGNTIYF TGTGCCAGCAGCCAGACGGGGACCTGGGGAAACACCATATATTTT
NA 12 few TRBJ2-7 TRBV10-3 CAISERDIEQYF TGTGCCATCAGTGAGAGGGATATCGAGCAGTACTTC
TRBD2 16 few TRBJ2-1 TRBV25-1 CASSEGLAGWGDEQFF TGTGCCAGCAGTGAGGGACTAGCGGGATGGGGGGATGAGCAGTTCTTC
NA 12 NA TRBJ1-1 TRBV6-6 CASGRGDTEAFF TGTGCCAGCGGGAGGGGCGACACTGAAGCTTTCTTT
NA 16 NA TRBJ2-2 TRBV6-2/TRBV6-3 CASSQRVPRSTGELFF TGTGCCAGCAGTCAGCGGGTTCCGAGATCCACCGGGGAGCTGTTTTTT